One and the same sample provided the 11 T cell receptor beta chains below, sequenced in a study of T cell responses to AZD1222 COVID-19 vaccine. Sequencing used immunoSEQ multiplex PCR; TCRdb keeps in-frame clones, though not all of them. The profile covers fewer than 150,000 clones, with roughly 88% appearing a single time and roughly 5.7% taken by the ten largest. This specimen consisted of peripheral blood, obtained 28 days after the second AZD1222 dose. These receptors originate from an adult who received the AZD1222 COVID-19 vaccine.

This chain uses TRBV6-5 with TRBJ2-7; D not certain. The germline gives CDR1 MNHEY, CDR2 SVGAGI. V lost 5 bases and J 1 base, leaving 12 bases between the germline ends. This CDR3 comprises 14 residues. CDR3 in DNA: TGTGCCAGCAGTATTAACGGGCATTCCTACGAGCAGTACTTC. Translating gives CASSINGHSYEQYF.

This chain links TRBV3-1 (or the pseudogene TRBV3-2) with TRBJ2-1, with a possible D match to TRBD1 (6 bases). The germline V and J ends were trimmed by 3 bases and 4 bases, with 16 bases remaining between them. The CDR3 spans 16 residues. The germline gives CDR1 LGHDT, CDR2 YNNKEL (reference sequence). The CDR3 DNA is TGTGCCAGCAGCCATGGGGAGACGGGACATTACAATGAGCAGTTCTTC. Amino acids: CASSHGETGHYNEQFF.

The chain is built from TRBV28 and TRBJ1-5; D is unclear. Germline V CDR1 and CDR2: MDHEN, SYDVKM. V was pared by 10 bases and J by 1 base, with 11 bases between. The CDR3 is 13 amino acids. The DNA of the CDR3 is TGTGCCACTCGGGGATCGAGCAATCAGCCCCAGCATTTT. This translates into CATRGSSNQPQHF.

In its sample, this clone was seen once. The V and J genes are TRBV4-2 and TRBJ2-5; 8 bases map to TRBD2. In germline, CDR1 is LGHNA, CDR2 YNFKEQ. V shed 8 bases, J shed 0 bases, and the junction held 11 bases outside the gene matches. The CDR3 is 16 amino acids. CDR3 DNA sequence: TGTGCCAGCGCGCTCGGGGGGGGGACCCACCAAGAGACCCAGTACTTC. Protein sequence: CASALGGGTHQETQYF.

The chain joins TRBV3-1 (or the pseudogene TRBV3-2) to TRBJ2-1, with D possibly being TRBD2 (7 bases). Trimming removed 4 bases at V and 7 bases at J, with 20 bases between. The germline V gene encodes CDR1 LGHDT and CDR2 YNNKEL (reference sequence). The CDR3 totals 16 residues. Written as DNA, the CDR3 is TGTGCCAGCAGCCCTGTAGGGGGGGAGGGTCGGAATGAGCAGTTCTTC. Protein: CASSPVGGEGRNEQFF.

This clone was counted between two and nine times. The chain combines TRBV19 with TRBJ2-7; either TRBD1 or TRBD2 may supply D (5 bases each). The CDR3 has 15 amino acids. The V gene's germline CDR1 is LNHDA and CDR2 SQIVND (reference sequence). V lost 5 bases to trimming and J lost 8 bases, with 22 bases between them. CDR3 nucleotide sequence: TGTGCCAGTAGTGGCCCGGGGCCAGGTGAAGGGCAGCAGTACTTC. Amino acids: CASSGPGPGEGQQYF.

The chain uses TRBV3-1 (or the pseudogene TRBV3-2) and TRBJ2-7, with a tentative D call TRBD2 (6 bases). The CDR3 loop spans 15 amino acids. Trimming shortened V by 4 bases and J by 3 bases, and 16 bases separated the two germline ends. The V gene's germline CDR1 is LGHDT and CDR2 YNNKEL (reference sequence). CDR3 DNA sequence: TGTGCCAGCAGCCTACTTAGCGGAACGGACTACGAGCAGTACTTC. As protein: CASSLLSGTDYEQYF.

The chain is built from TRBV19 and TRBJ2-1; TRBD2 matches at 11 bases. CDR1 is LNHDA, CDR2 SQIVND, per germline (reference sequence). CDR3 size: 18 residues. V shed 5 bases, J shed 4 bases, and the junction held 13 bases outside the gene matches. The CDR3 coding sequence is TGTGCCAGTAGTTCACCCGGCGGGGGACTAGCGGCGTACAATGAGCAGTTCTTC. This encodes CASSSPGGGLAAYNEQFF.

This clone has only a few counts. The chain carries TRBV7-6 and TRBJ1-2; 9 positions match TRBD1. This CDR3 comprises 17 residues. The V gene's germline CDR1 is SGHVS and CDR2 FNYEAQ. With 1 base clipped from V and 5 bases from J, the junction kept 11 bases outside the gene matches. The CDR3 loop is CASSLGPPGQGIYGYTF. The CDR3 DNA reads TGTGCCAGCAGCTTAGGGCCCCCGGGACAGGGAATATATGGCTACACCTTC.

The chain couples TRBV11-3 to TRBJ1-4, with a tentative D call TRBD1 (6 bases). Germline V lookup: CDR1 SGHNT, CDR2 YENEEA. The ends were cut back, 3 bases at V and 7 bases at J, with 18 bases in the middle. The CDR3 consists of 16 residues. CDR3 DNA sequence: TGTGCCAGCAGCTTGGGGGCTGGGGGCGCGGGTGAAAAACTGTTTTTT. Encoded protein: CASSLGAGGAGEKLFF. Full variable domain (outside the CDR3, taken from reference TRBV11-3 and TRBJ1-4): EAGVVQSPRYKIIEKKQPVAFWCNPISGHNTLYWYLQNLGQGPELLIRYENEEAVDDSQLPKDRFSAERLKGVDSTLKIQPAELGDSAVYLCASSLGAGGAGEKLFFGSGTQLSVL.

J is TRBJ2-5 and V is TRBV3-1 (or the pseudogene TRBV3-2), with a possible D match to TRBD2 (5 bases). Germline V gives CDR1 LGHDT, CDR2 YNNKEL (reference sequence). Between the trimmed V and J ends, which lost 0 bases and 5 bases, there was a span of 7 bases. The CDR3 spans 13 residues. The CDR3 is CASSQESGETQYF. CDR3 bases: TGTGCCAGCAGCCAAGAGTCGGGGGAGACCCAGTACTTC.